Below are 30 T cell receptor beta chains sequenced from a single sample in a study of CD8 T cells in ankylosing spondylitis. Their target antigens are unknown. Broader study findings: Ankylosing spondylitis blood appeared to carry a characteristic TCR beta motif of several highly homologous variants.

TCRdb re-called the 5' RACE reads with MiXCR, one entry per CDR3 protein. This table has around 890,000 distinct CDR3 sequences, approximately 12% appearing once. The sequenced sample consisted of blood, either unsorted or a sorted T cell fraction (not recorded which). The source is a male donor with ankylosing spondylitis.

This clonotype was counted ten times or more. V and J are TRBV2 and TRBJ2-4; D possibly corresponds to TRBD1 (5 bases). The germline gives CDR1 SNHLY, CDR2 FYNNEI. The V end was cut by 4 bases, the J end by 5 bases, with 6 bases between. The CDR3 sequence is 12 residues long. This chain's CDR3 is CASSVRENIQYF. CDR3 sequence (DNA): TGTGCCAGCAGTGTCAGGGAAAACATTCAGTACTTC.

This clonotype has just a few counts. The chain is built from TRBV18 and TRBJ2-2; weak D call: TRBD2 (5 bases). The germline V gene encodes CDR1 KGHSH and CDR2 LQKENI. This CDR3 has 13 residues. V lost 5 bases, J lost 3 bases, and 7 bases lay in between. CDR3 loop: CASSSGYTGELFF. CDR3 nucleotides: TGTGCCAGCTCATCGGGGTACACCGGGGAGCTGTTTTTT. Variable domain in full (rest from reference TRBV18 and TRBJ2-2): NAGVMQNPRHLVRRRGQEARLRCSPMKGHSHVYWYRQLPEEGLKFMVYLQKENIIDESGMPKERFSAEFPKEGPSILRIQQVVRGDSAAYFCASSSGYTGELFFGEGSRLTVL.

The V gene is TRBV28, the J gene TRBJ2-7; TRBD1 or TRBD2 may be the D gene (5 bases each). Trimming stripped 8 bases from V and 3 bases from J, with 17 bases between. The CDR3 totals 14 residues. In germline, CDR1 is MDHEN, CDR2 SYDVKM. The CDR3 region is CASHPVGDNYEQYF. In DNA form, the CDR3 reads TGTGCCAGCCATCCAGTGGGGGATAACTACGAGCAGTACTTC.

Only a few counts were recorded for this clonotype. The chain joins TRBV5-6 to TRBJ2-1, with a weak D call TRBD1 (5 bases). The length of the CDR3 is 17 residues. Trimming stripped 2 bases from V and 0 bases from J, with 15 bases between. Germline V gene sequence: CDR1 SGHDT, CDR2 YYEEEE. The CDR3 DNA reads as TGTGCCAGCAGCTTAGGGGTCTTTAAGAGCTCCTACAATGAGCAGTTCTTC. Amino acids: CASSLGVFKSSYNEQFF.

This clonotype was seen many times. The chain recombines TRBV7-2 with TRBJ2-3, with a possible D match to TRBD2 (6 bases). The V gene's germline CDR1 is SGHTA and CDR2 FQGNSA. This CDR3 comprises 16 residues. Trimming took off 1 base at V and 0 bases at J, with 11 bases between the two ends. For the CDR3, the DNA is TGTGCCAGCAGCTTAGGAGGCAGCGGGAGCACAGATACGCAGTATTTT. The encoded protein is CASSLGGSGSTDTQYF.

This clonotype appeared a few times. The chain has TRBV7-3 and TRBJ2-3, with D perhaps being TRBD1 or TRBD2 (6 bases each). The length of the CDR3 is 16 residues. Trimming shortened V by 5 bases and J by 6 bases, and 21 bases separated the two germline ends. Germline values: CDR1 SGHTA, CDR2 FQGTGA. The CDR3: CASSQKGGTGRDTQYF. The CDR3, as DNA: TGTGCCAGCAGCCAGAAGGGGGGCACTGGACGGGATACGCAGTATTTT.

The CDR3 spells CASSSLGQGSADTQYF. The CDR3 DNA sequence: TGTGCCAGCAGTTCCCTGGGGCAGGGTAGCGCAGATACGCAGTATTTT. The genes are TRBV28 and TRBJ2-3, with D tentatively TRBD1 or TRBD2 (5 bases each). This CDR3 is 16 amino acids long. The germline gives CDR1 MDHEN, CDR2 SYDVKM. The ends were cut back, 4 bases at V and 4 bases at J, with 18 bases in the middle.

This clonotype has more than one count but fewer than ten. CDR3 protein: CSAIAGDSNQPQHF. CDR3 nucleotides: TGCAGTGCTATCGCGGGGGATAGCAATCAGCCCCAGCATTTT. The chain has TRBV20-1 and TRBJ1-5, with D possibly matching TRBD1 (5 bases). Germline V CDR1 and CDR2: DFQATT, SNEGSKA (reference sequence). The CDR3 consists of 14 residues. Trimming stripped 4 bases from V and 0 bases from J, with 10 bases between.

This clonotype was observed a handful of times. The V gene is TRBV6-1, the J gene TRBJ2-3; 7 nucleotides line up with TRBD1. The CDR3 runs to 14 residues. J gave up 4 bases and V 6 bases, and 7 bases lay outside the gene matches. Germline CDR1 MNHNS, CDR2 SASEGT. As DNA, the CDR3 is TGTGCCAGCAGGGGCCAGGGGGAAGCAGATACGCAGTATTTT. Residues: CASRGQGEADTQYF.

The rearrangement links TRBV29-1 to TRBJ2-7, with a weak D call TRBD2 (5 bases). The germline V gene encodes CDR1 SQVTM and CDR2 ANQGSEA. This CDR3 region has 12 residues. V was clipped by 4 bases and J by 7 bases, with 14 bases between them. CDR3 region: CSVARISGEQYF. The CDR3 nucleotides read TGCAGCGTTGCCAGAATCTCGGGGGAGCAGTACTTC.

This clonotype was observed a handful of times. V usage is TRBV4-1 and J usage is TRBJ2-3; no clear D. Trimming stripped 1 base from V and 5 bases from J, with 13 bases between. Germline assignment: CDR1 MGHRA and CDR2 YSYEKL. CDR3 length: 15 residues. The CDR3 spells CASSQVGEGGDTQYF. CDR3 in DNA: TGCGCCAGCAGCCAAGTAGGCGAAGGTGGAGATACGCAGTATTTT.

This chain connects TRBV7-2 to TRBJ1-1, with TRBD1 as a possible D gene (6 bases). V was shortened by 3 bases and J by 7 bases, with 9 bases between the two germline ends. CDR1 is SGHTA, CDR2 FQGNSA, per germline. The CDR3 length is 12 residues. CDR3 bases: TGTGCCAGCAGCTTTTCAGGGGTTGAAGCTTTCTTT. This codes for CASSFSGVEAFF.

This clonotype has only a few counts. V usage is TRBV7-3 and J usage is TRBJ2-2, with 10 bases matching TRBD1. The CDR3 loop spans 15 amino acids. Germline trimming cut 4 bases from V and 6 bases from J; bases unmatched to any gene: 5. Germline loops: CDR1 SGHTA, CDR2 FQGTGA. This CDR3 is CASSSRQGAPGELFF. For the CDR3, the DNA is TGTGCCAGCAGCTCAAGACAGGGGGCGCCCGGGGAGCTGTTTTTT.

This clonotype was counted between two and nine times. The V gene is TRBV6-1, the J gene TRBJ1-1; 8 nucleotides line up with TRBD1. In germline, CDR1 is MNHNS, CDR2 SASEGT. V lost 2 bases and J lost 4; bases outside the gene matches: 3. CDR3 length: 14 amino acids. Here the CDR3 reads CASSELTGGTEAFF. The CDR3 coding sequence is TGTGCCAGCAGTGAATTAACAGGGGGCACTGAAGCTTTCTTT.

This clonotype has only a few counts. This CDR3 is CASSGREGGELFF. The DNA of the CDR3 is TGCGCCAGCAGCGGTCGGGAAGGCGGGGAGCTGTTTTTT. This sequence joins TRBV5-1 and TRBJ2-2, with D maybe TRBD2 (5 bases). The CDR3 is 13 amino acids. V gave up 4 bases and J gave up 7 bases, with 11 bases separating them. The V gene's germline CDR1 is SGHRS and CDR2 YFSETQ.

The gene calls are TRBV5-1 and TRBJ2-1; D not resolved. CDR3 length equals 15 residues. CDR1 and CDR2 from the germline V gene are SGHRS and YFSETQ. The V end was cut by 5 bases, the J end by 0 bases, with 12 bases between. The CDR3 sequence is CASSPRSNSYNEQFF. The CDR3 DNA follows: TGCGCCAGCAGTCCCAGGAGCAACTCCTACAATGAGCAGTTCTTC.

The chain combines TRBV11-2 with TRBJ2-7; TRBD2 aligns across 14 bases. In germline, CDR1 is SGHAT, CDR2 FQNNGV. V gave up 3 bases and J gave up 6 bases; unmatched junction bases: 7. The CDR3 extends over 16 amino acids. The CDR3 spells CASSFRLAGGPGEQYF. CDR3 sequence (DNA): TGTGCCAGCAGCTTCCGACTAGCGGGGGGGCCAGGCGAGCAGTACTTC.

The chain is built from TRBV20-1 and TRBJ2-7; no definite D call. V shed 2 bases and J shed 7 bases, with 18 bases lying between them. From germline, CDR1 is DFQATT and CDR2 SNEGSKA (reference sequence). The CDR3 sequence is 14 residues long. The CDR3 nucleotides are TGCAGTGCTAGAACGGCGCCGTTAAGTGGGGAGCAGTACTTC. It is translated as CSARTAPLSGEQYF.

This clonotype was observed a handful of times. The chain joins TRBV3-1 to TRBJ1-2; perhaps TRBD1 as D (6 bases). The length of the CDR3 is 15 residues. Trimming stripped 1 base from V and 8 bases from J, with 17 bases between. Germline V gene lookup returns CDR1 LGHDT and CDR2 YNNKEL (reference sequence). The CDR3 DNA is TGTGCCAGCAGCCAAGCTCCGGGACACTGGGCAGGCTACACCTTC. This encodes CASSQAPGHWAGYTF.

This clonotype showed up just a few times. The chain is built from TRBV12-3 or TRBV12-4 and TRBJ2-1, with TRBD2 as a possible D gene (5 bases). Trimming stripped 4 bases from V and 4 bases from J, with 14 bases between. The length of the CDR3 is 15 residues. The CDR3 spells CASSWAEDPYNEQFF. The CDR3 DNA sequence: TGTGCCAGCAGTTGGGCGGAGGACCCGTACAATGAGCAGTTCTTC.

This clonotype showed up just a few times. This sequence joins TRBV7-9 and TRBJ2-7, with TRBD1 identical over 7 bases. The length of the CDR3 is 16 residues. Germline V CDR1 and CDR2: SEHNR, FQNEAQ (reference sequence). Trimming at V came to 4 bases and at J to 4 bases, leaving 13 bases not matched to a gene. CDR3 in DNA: TGTGCCAGCAGCTCCCAGCGTCTGGCAGGGGGTTACGAGCAGTACTTC. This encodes CASSSQRLAGGYEQYF.

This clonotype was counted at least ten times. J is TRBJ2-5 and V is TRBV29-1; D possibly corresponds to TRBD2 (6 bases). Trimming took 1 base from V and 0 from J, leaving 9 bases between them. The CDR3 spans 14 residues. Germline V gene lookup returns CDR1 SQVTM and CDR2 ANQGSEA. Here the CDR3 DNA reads TGCAGCGTTGAAGGGGCGGGAAACCAAGAGACCCAGTACTTC. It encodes CSVEGAGNQETQYF.

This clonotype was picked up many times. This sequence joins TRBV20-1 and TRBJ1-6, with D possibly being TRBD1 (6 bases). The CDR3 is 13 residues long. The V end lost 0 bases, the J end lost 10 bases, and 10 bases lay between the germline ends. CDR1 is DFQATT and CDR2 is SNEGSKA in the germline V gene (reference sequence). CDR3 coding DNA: TGCAGTGCTAGAGATGCAGGGACATCACCCCTCCACTTT. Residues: CSARDAGTSPLHF.

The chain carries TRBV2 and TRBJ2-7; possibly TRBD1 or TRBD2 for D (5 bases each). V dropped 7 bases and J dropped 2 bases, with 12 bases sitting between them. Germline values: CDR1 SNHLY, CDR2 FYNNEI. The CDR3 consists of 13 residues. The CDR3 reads CASNRDGTYEQYF. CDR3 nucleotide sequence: TGTGCCAGCAACCGGGACGGGACCTACGAGCAGTACTTC.

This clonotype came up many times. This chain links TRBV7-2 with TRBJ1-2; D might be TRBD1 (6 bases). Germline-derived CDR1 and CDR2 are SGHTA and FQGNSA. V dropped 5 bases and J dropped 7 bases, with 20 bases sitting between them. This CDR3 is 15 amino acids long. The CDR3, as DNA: TGTGCCAGCAGCCATGCACAGGGTCGAGGTGGTGGCTACACCTTC. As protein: CASSHAQGRGGGYTF.

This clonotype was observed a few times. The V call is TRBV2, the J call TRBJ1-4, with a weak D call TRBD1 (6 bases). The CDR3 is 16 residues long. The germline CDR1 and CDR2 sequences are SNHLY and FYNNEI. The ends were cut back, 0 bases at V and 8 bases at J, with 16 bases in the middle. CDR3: CASSEASRGVGEKLFF. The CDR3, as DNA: TGTGCCAGCAGTGAAGCTTCCAGGGGCGTAGGCGAAAAACTGTTTTTT.

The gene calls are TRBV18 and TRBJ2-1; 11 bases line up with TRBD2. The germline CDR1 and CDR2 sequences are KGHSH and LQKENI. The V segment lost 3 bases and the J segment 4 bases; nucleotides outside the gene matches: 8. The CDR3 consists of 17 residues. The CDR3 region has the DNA TGTGCCAGCTCACCCCTAGCGGGGGGCCTACTTTACAATGAGCAGTTCTTC. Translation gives CASSPLAGGLLYNEQFF.

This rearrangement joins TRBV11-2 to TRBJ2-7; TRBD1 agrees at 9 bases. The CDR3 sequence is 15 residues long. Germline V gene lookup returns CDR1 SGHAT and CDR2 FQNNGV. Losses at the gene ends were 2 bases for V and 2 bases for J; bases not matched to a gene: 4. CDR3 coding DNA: TGTGCCAGCAGCTTATACGGACAGGGGACCTACGAGCAGTACTTC. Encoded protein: CASSLYGQGTYEQYF.

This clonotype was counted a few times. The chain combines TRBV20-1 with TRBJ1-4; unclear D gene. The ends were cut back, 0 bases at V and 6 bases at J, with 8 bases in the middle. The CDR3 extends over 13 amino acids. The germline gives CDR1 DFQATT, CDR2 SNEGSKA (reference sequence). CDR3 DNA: TGCAGTGCTAGAGAGGGGTGGCATGAAAAACTGTTTTTT. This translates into CSAREGWHEKLFF.

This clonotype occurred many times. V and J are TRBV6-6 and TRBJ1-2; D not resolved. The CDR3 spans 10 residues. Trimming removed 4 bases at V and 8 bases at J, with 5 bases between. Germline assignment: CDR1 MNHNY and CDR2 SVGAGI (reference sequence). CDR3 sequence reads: CASSLGGYTF. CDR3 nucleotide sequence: TGTGCCAGCAGTTTAGGCGGCTACACCTTC.